Described below is a single T cell receptor (beta chain) sequence and its context. The antigen is not known. PCR employed 60 Vbeta and 13 Jbeta primers. Using immunoSEQ multiplex PCR, the repertoire was profiled, and TCRdb retains in-frame clones only, with some absent. The sample records 150,000 to 200,000 clones, about 81% being singletons. This record belongs to a study of cytomegalovirus exposure and HLA in healthy donors. Study overall: The Caucasian-associated ancestry cluster contained 81% of the roughly 400 genotyped donors.

Germline trimming cut 7 bases from V and 4 bases from J; bases unmatched to any gene: 11. Germline V CDR1 and CDR2: MNHNS, SASEGT. The CDR3 extends over 15 amino acids. The study's findings and limits: In a later analysis, a missense DCLRE1C variant was linked to TCR beta V- and J-gene trimming. It was shown in a later analysis that HLA-associated TCR beta chains were more clonally expanded than other, equally common chains.

V is TRBV6-1 and J is TRBJ1-2, with 8 positions matching TRBD1. Sequenced material: PBMCs. The origin of this receptor is a woman aged 18 to 35 in good health and CMV-seropositive. CDR3 sequence reads: CASTPGQAPSYGYTF. CDR3 in DNA: TGTGCCAGCACTCCGGGACAGGCCCCTAGCTATGGCTACACCTTC.